This T cell receptor beta chain stems from a study of shared T cell receptors in the human thymus (dated by TCRdb to the early 2020s). A note on the overall study: The study investigated the way shared, self-reactive T-cell receptor alpha chains are produced in the human thymus.

Library preparation was by the immunoSEQ multiplex PCR assay. Sourced from immuneACCESS, this table was stored by TCRdb with only in-frame sequences that have V and J called. A share of the clones is absent; for the studies checked, an unresolved V gene accounts for under half, and the remainder has no known explanation. The sample data list about 730,000 clones, and approximately 83% of these were observed just once. The ten biggest clones cover under 0.012% of the sample. Comments on this clone: This clone's antigen is unknown. One base away there is no much larger clone; base qualities are not given.

According to the germline V gene, CDR1 reads SGHVT and CDR2 reads SQSDAQ. V gives up 2 bases and J gives up 1 base, and the segment between their germline ends measures 8 bases. From its cysteine to its phenylalanine, the CDR3 spans 14 amino acids. Only CDR3 DNA remains: 42 bases, in frame from the first base. Separately, the same data were catalogued under a study of human thymus T cells. That second publication adds: Donors were immunologically healthy infants undergoing open corrective cardiac surgery for congenital heart defects in Finland. Thymus tissue was obtained as surgical resects removed during corrective cardiac surgery. Both the thymic and the peripheral blood repertoires appeared to show biased V and J gene segment usage. Highly overlapping thymic TCR repertoires among unrelated individuals were reported in the related research. The study used roughly 8 infant thymus samples plus four related peripheral blood samples to characterize TCR alpha and beta repertoires. The infant donors were about 6 to 244 days old, and the cohort included roughly six males and two females. Thymocytes were freed from the tissue by mechanical means and kept at -70 degrees C as pellets of roughly 9-33 million cells. A QIAsymphony instrument was used to extract genomic DNA from frozen cell pellets. The immunoSEQ multiplex PCR assay was used to amplify the TCRB and TCRAD loci from a standardized amount of quality-controlled genomic DNA. The amplicons covered the V(D)J region and were long enough to include the CDR3 and to identify the V and J genes. The commercial immunoSEQ service was used to sequence amplicons on an Illumina platform. Primer bias and sequencing errors were corrected using previously described methods, and TCRAD and TCRB definitions followed the IMGT database. Analysis of the repertoires was done with immunoSEQ Analyzer 3.0 and VDJTools and included basic statistics, V/J segment usage, diversity estimates, rarefaction and pairwise overlap. Chao1, ChaoE, Efron-Thisted, Shannon and inverse Simpson indices were used to estimate diversity, which was also estimated on datasets down-sampled to the smallest sample. Repertoire overlap used strict matching of CDR3 nucleotide sequence, V gene and J gene, with Jaccard-based multidimensional scaling clustering. Thymus samples yielded on average roughly 800,000 unique TCRB clonotypes, compared with around 79,000 from blood samples.

Sequencing was performed on thymocytes. The source is a girl less than two years old with a congenital heart defect. Donor details come from another sample of the same person, matched by shared clones. The sequence links TRBV7-4 to TRBJ1-1, with an unclear D gene assignment. At the DNA level, the sequence is TGTGCCAGCAGCTTAAGCGACGAGAACACTGAAGCTTTCTTT. Translated, this gives CASSLSDENTEAFF.